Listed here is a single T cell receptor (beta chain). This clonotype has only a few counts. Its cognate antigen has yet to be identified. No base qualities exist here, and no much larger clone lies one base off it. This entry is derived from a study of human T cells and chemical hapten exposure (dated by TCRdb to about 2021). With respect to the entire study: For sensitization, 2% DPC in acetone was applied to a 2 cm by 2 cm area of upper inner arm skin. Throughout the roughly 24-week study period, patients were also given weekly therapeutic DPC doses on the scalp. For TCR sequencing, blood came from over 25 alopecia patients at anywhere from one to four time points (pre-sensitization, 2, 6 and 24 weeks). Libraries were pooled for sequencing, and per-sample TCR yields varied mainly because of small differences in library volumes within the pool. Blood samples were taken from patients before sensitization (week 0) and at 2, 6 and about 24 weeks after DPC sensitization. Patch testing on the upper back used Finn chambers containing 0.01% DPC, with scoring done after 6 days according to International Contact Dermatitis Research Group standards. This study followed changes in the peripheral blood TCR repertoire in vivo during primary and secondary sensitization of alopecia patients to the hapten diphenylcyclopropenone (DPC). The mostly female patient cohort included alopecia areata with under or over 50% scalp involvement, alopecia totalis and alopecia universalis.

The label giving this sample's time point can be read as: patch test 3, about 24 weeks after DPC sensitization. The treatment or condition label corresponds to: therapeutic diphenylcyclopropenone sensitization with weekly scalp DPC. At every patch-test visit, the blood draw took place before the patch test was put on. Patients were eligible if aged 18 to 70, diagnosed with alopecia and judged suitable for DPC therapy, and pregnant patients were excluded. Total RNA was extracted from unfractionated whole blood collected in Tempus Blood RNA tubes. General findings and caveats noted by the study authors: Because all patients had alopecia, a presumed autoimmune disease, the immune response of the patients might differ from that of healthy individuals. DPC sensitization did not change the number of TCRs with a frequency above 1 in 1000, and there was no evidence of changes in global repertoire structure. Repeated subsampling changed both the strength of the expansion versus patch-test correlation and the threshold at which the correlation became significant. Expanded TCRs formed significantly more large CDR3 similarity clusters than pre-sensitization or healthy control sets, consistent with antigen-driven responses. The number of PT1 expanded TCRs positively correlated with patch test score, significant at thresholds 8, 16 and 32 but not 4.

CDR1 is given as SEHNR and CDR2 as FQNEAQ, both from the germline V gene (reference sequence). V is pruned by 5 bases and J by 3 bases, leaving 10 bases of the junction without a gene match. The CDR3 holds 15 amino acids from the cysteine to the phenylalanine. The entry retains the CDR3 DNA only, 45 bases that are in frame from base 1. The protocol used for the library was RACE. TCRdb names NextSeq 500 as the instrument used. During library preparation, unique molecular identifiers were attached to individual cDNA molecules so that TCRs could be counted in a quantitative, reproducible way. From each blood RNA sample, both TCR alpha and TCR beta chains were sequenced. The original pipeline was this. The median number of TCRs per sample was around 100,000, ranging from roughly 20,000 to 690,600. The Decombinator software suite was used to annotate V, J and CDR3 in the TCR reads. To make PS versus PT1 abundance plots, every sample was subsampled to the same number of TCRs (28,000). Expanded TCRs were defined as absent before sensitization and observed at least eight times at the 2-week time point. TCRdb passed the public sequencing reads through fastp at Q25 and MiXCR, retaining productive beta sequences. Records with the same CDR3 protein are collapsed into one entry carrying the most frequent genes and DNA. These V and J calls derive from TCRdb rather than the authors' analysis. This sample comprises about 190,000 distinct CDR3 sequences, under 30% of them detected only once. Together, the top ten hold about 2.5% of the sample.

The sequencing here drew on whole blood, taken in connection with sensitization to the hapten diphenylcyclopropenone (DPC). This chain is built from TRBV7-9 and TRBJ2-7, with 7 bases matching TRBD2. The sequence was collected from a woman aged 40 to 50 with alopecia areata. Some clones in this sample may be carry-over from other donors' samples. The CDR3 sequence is CASSPSLADFYEQYF. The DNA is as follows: TGTGCCAGCAGCCCAAGCCTAGCGGACTTCTACGAGCAGTACTTC. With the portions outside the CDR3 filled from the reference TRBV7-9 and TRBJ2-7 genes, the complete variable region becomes DTGVSQNPRHKITKRGQNVTFRCDPISEHNRLYWYRQTLGQGPEFLTYFQNEAQLEKSRLLSDRFSAERPKGSFSTLEIQRTEQGDSAMYLCASSPSLADFYEQYFGPGTRLTVT.